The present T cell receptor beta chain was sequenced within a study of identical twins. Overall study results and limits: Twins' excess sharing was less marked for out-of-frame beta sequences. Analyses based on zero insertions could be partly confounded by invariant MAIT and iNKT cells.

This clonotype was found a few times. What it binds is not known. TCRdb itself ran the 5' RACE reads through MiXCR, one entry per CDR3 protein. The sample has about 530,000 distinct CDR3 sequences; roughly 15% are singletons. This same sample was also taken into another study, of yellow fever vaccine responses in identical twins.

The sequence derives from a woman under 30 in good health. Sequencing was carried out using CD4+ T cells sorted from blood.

The CDR3 sequence: CSAGTGGYNEQFF. The CDR3 DNA follows: TGCAGCGCTGGGACAGGGGGGTACAATGAGCAGTTCTTC. The V and J genes are TRBV29-1 and TRBJ2-1, with 11 positions matching TRBD1. The germline V gene encodes CDR1 SQVTM and CDR2 ANQGSEA. CDR3 length: 13 amino acids. V was clipped by 7 bases and J by 4 bases; unmatched bases: 3.